Below, 17 T cell receptor beta chains from the same sample are listed, as sequenced in a study of control samples from healthy donors and cancer patients. TCRdb's table, derived via immunoSEQ multiplex PCR, lists solely in-frame clones and lacks some. This sample has roughly 40,000 clones, with 90% to 95% found just once. The source material was blood. The receptors were gathered from a woman aged 50 to 60 in good health.

The V gene is TRBV13, the J gene TRBJ1-1; D is unclear. V shed 5 bases and J shed 0 bases, with 10 bases lying between them. CDR1 is PRHDT and CDR2 is FYEKMQ in the germline V gene (reference sequence). This CDR3 comprises 14 residues. In DNA, the CDR3 is TGTGCCAGCAGCCTCAATCCATTGAACACTGAAGCTTTCTTT. Translated: CASSLNPLNTEAFF.

The chain uses TRBV7-2 and TRBJ1-1; D gene ambiguous. There are 15 residues in the CDR3. The V end was cut by 2 bases, the J end by 6 bases, with 16 bases between. In germline, CDR1 is SGHTA, CDR2 FQGNSA. The CDR3 here is CASSLLPGQASEAFF. CDR3 in DNA: TGTGCCAGCAGCTTATTGCCAGGCCAAGCTTCTGAAGCTTTCTTT. The full variable domain, rest sourced from reference TRBV7-2 and TRBJ1-1, is GAGVSQSPSNKVTEKGKDVELRCDPISGHTALYWYRQSLGQGLEFLIYFQGNSAPDKSGLPSDRFSAERTGGSVSTLTIQRTQQEDSAVYLCASSLLPGQASEAFFGQGTRLTVV.

This clone has just a few counts. The rearrangement joins TRBV2 to TRBJ1-1; D not resolved. Germline values: CDR1 SNHLY, CDR2 FYNNEI. This CDR3 has 12 residues. The V gene lost 8 bases and the J gene lost 4 bases, with 11 bases spanning the gap. The DNA for the CDR3 is TGTGCCAGCGGGGAGGCGGGCACTGAAGCTTTCTTT. It translates to CASGEAGTEAFF.

The chain is built from TRBV19 and TRBJ1-1; the D is unclear. The CDR3 is 17 amino acids. CDR1 is LNHDA, CDR2 SQIVND, per germline (reference sequence). V shed 4 bases and J shed 0 bases, with 18 bases lying between them. The CDR3 protein is CASSTPPGVGLNTEAFF. The DNA for the CDR3 is TGTGCCAGTAGTACCCCCCCGGGCGTGGGGTTGAACACTGAAGCTTTCTTT.

The CDR3 DNA reads TGTGCCAGCAGTTCTAAGGGGGCGCGGGCCAAAAACATTCAGTACTTC. This sequence encodes CASSSKGARAKNIQYF. This sequence joins TRBV28 and TRBJ2-4; 7 positions agree with TRBD1. This CDR3 is 16 amino acids long. V dropped 4 bases and J dropped 1; count of bases not matched to a gene: 7. CDR1 and CDR2 from the germline V gene are MDHEN and SYDVKM.

CDR3 amino acids: CASSSNLPNSPLHF. CDR3 in DNA: TGTGCCAGCAGTTCAAATCTACCCAATTCACCCCTCCACTTT. The chain uses TRBV27 and TRBJ1-6; D uncertain. CDR3 size: 14 residues. V gave up 4 bases and J gave up 7 bases, with 11 bases separating them. Germline CDR1 reads MNHEY; CDR2 reads SMNVEV (reference sequence).

V and J are TRBV29-1 and TRBJ1-2; D is uncertain. Trimming took 4 bases from V and 8 from J, leaving 8 bases between them. Germline lookup yields CDR1 SQVTM and CDR2 ANQGSEA. This CDR3 is built from 10 residues. The CDR3 nucleotides read TGCAGCGTTGGGTCGGAAGGCTACACCTTC. Translated, it gives CSVGSEGYTF.

V usage is TRBV10-1 and J usage is TRBJ1-1; D remains ambiguous. Trimming took 3 bases from V and 2 from J, leaving 7 bases between them. From germline, CDR1 is WNHNN and CDR2 SYGVQD (reference sequence). The CDR3 sequence is 13 residues long. The CDR3 region is CASSDPGNTEAFF. The CDR3 DNA reads as TGCGCCAGCAGTGACCCGGGCAACACTGAAGCTTTCTTT.

This chain links TRBV11-1 with TRBJ2-6; 8 positions match TRBD1. The CDR3 loop spans 15 amino acids. Trimming removed 7 bases from V and 2 bases from J; junction bases left unmatched: 4. Germline V gives CDR1 SGHAT, CDR2 FQDESV (reference sequence). CDR3 sequence reads: CASNQGAAGANVLTF. In DNA form, the CDR3 reads TGTGCCAGCAACCAGGGGGCTGCTGGGGCCAACGTCCTGACTTTC.

This chain joins TRBV7-8 and TRBJ2-1, with a possible D match to TRBD1 (6 bases). This CDR3 spans 16 amino acids. Germline V gene lookup returns CDR1 SGHVS and CDR2 FQNEAQ. Trimming took 0 bases from V and 2 from J, leaving 11 bases between them. CDR3 DNA sequence: TGTGCCAGCAGCTTAGCGGCGTCAGGGGCCTACAATGAGCAGTTCTTC. It is translated as CASSLAASGAYNEQFF.

The chain combines TRBV19 with TRBJ2-1, with TRBD1 matching over 9 bases. This CDR3 is 15 amino acids long. The V gene end was trimmed by 4 bases and the J gene end by 2 bases; junction bases not matched to a gene: 3. The V gene's germline CDR1 is LNHDA and CDR2 SQIVND (reference sequence). For the CDR3, the DNA is TGTGCCAGTAGTACTGACAGGGGGGCCTACAATGAGCAGTTCTTC. Its translation: CASSTDRGAYNEQFF.

V gene TRBV19 combines with J gene TRBJ2-4, with 10 nucleotides matching TRBD1. The length of the CDR3 is 18 residues. Germline trimming cut 5 bases from V and 1 base from J; bases unmatched to any gene: 11. Germline V gene data show CDR1 as LNHDA and CDR2 as SQIVND (reference sequence). The CDR3 DNA reads TGTGCCAGTAGTGGCGGGACAGGGGCCTTCCTGGCCAAAAACATTCAGTACTTC. Residues: CASSGGTGAFLAKNIQYF.

The chain couples TRBV10-3 to TRBJ2-7; 7 bases are a match to TRBD1. V trimming: 1 base; J trimming: 7 bases; junction bases outside the gene matches: 7. This CDR3 comprises 14 residues. CDR1 and CDR2 (germline): ENHRY, SYGVKD. In DNA, the CDR3 is TGTGCCATCAGTGAGTTTCTGACAGGGAGTGAGCAGTACTTC. This translates into CAISEFLTGSEQYF.

The chain carries TRBV11-2 and TRBJ1-2; D not certain. Germline-derived CDR1 and CDR2 are SGHAT and FQNNGV. V was pared by 0 bases and J by 7 bases, with 9 bases between. The CDR3 sequence is 13 residues long. The CDR3, as DNA: TGTGCCAGCAGCTTAGATCGCAAGGGTGGCTACACCTTC. Its protein product is CASSLDRKGGYTF.

The V call is TRBV27, the J call TRBJ1-4; possible D gene TRBD1, 5 bases. This CDR3 has 16 residues. Germline CDR1 and CDR2: MNHEY and SMNVEV (reference sequence). With 3 bases removed from V and 0 bases from J, the gap between germline ends came to 11 bases. The CDR3 spells CASSFRQTATNEKLFF. For the CDR3, the DNA is TGTGCCAGCAGTTTTCGACAGACAGCAACTAATGAAAAACTGTTTTTT.

This sequence joins TRBV19 and TRBJ2-1; unclear D gene. Germline V lookup: CDR1 LNHDA, CDR2 SQIVND (reference sequence). This CDR3 is built from 15 residues. Trimming removed 5 bases at V and 5 bases at J, with 16 bases between. CDR3 coding DNA: TGTGCCAGTAGTGCATTAAGACCCCCAAACAATGAGCAGTTCTTC. Translated: CASSALRPPNNEQFF.

The chain recombines TRBV5-1 with TRBJ2-2; 10 nucleotides line up with TRBD2. CDR3 size: 17 residues. Germline values: CDR1 SGHRS, CDR2 YFSETQ. V was clipped by 4 bases and J by 0 bases; unmatched bases: 6. This CDR3 reads CASSRLAGDANTGELFF. DNA of the CDR3: TGCGCCAGCAGCCGTCTAGCGGGGGACGCGAACACCGGGGAGCTGTTTTTT.